The 25 T cell receptor beta chains reported below all come from one sample, sequenced in a study of response to subunit inactivated influenza vaccine. TCRdb re-analysed the RT-PCR reads in MiXCR, keeping a single row per CDR3 protein. This table holds 500,000 to 600,000 distinct CDR3 sequences, around 11% found once. This same sample was also taken into another study, of T cells expressing NK-cell markers. That work adds: Beta-chain TCR cDNA was generated via 5'RACE template switching with UMIs.

The input for sequencing was PBMCs from blood, taken on the day of vaccination. Receptors originate from a man aged 50-59 years who received an inactivated influenza vaccine.

This chain connects TRBV5-1 to TRBJ2-7; D is unclear. CDR3 size: 12 residues. V was trimmed by 1 base and J by 7 bases, leaving 9 bases between them. CDR1 SGHRS and CDR2 YFSETQ come from the germline V gene. The CDR3 bases are TGCGCCAGCAGCTTGTCTAGAATGGAGCAGTACTTC. Translating gives CASSLSRMEQYF.

This clonotype was detected only a few times. This sequence joins TRBV20-1 and TRBJ2-1, with D unclear. Germline V gives CDR1 DFQATT, CDR2 SNEGSKA (reference sequence). The V end lost 1 base, the J end lost 5 bases, and 12 bases lay between the germline ends. The CDR3 has 14 residues. CDR3 sequence reads: CSARGSDQNNEQFF. The CDR3 DNA is TGCAGTGCTAGAGGTTCGGACCAAAACAATGAGCAGTTCTTC.

The V and J genes are TRBV6-1 and TRBJ1-5, with a weak D call TRBD1 (5 bases). Germline V lookup: CDR1 MNHNS, CDR2 SASEGT. The CDR3 length is 15 residues. V was clipped by 6 bases and J by 1 base, with 13 bases between them. CDR3 in amino acids: CASSSEGLSNQPQHF. As DNA, the CDR3 is TGTGCCAGCAGCTCCGAGGGGTTGAGCAATCAGCCCCAGCATTTT.

V and J are TRBV20-1 and TRBJ2-7, with a tentative D call TRBD2 (6 bases). Per the germline V gene, CDR1 is DFQATT and CDR2 is SNEGSKA (reference sequence). With 3 bases removed from V and 3 bases from J, the gap between germline ends came to 9 bases. The CDR3 has 12 amino acids. This CDR3 is CSARGDFYEQYF. The CDR3 DNA reads as TGCAGTGCTAGGGGGGACTTCTACGAGCAGTACTTC.

The chain is built from TRBV15 and TRBJ1-4; 8 positions agree with TRBD1. The germline gives CDR1 LNHNV, CDR2 YYDKDF (reference sequence). V gave up 6 bases and J gave up 8 bases; unmatched junction bases: 8. The CDR3 extends over 14 amino acids. The CDR3 nucleotides are TGTGCCACCAGAGACAGGGGCATCAAGGAAAAACTGTTTTTT. The encoded protein is CATRDRGIKEKLFF.

The gene calls are TRBV27 and TRBJ1-2; 8 bases are a match to TRBD1. Germline CDR1 reads MNHEY; CDR2 reads SMNVEV (reference sequence). This CDR3 is built from 16 residues. With 5 bases clipped from V and 1 base from J, the junction kept 9 bases outside the gene matches. DNA of the CDR3: TGTGCCAGCAGTAGAAACTACAGGGGGATTAACTATGGCTACACCTTC. This codes for CASSRNYRGINYGYTF.

This clonotype was observed a handful of times. This chain links TRBV12-3 or TRBV12-4 with TRBJ1-1; D gene ambiguous. The CDR3 length is 12 residues. Trimming cost V 4 bases and J 11 bases, with 14 bases left between them. The CDR3 here is CASSYPGSGAFF. The DNA of the CDR3 is TGTGCCAGCAGTTACCCTGGGAGTGGGGCTTTCTTT.

This chain joins TRBV15 and TRBJ2-3, with 7 bases fitting TRBD2. There are 15 residues in the CDR3. Per the germline V gene, CDR1 is LNHNV and CDR2 is YYDKDF (reference sequence). J lost 4 bases, V lost 0 bases, and 4 bases had no gene match. This CDR3 reads CATSRESGRADTQYF. CDR3 nucleotide sequence: TGTGCCACCAGCAGAGAATCGGGGAGGGCAGATACGCAGTATTTT.

This clonotype was seen a handful of times. This chain joins TRBV20-1 and TRBJ2-7; D is unclear. The CDR3 covers 10 residues. V was trimmed by 6 bases and J by 4 bases, leaving 7 bases between them. The germline gives CDR1 DFQATT, CDR2 SNEGSKA (reference sequence). The CDR3 nucleotides are TGCAGTGCGAGAAAATACGAGCAGTACTTC. Translating it yields CSARKYEQYF.

This chain links TRBV29-1 with TRBJ2-1; D gene ambiguous. The CDR3 contains 15 residues. The germline V gene has CDR1 SQVTM and CDR2 ANQGSEA. V was clipped by 3 bases and J by 2 bases, with 14 bases between them. The CDR3 DNA reads TGCAGCGTTGAGGCAAGGGCAGGAGCCTACAATGAGCAGTTCTTC. Encoded protein: CSVEARAGAYNEQFF.

This CDR3 is CASSFGRDNEQFF. As DNA, the CDR3 is TGCGCCAGCAGCTTTGGCAGGGACAATGAGCAGTTCTTC. V is TRBV5-1 and J is TRBJ2-1; possible D gene TRBD1, 5 bases. Trimming cost V 2 bases and J 5 bases, with 8 bases left between them. The CDR3 has 13 residues. Germline-derived CDR1 and CDR2 are SGHRS and YFSETQ.

The rearrangement uses TRBV11-1 and TRBJ2-5; weak D call: TRBD2 (6 bases). Trimming took 5 bases from V and 1 from J, leaving 26 bases between them. CDR3 length equals 19 residues. The germline CDR1 and CDR2 sequences are SGHAT and FQDESV (reference sequence). CDR3 protein: CASSPSGGVRSTLQETQYF. The CDR3 DNA reads as TGTGCCAGCAGCCCTTCTGGCGGGGTTCGGAGCACTCTCCAAGAGACCCAGTACTTC.

J is TRBJ1-1 and V is TRBV6-4; 10 nucleotides line up with TRBD1. V lost 5 bases, J lost 2 bases, and 8 bases stayed unmatched. Germline CDR1 MRHNA, CDR2 SNTAGT. This CDR3 is 16 amino acids long. This CDR3 is CASSPGQGIPNTEAFF. The CDR3 DNA is TGTGCCAGCAGTCCGGGACAGGGGATACCTAACACTGAAGCTTTCTTT.

This clonotype was seen more than once but under ten times. This chain links TRBV20-1 with TRBJ2-3; 12 nucleotides line up with TRBD2. Germline assignment: CDR1 DFQATT and CDR2 SNEGSKA (reference sequence). CDR3 length: 14 residues. J was trimmed by 5 bases and V by 6 bases; bases with no gene match: 6. The CDR3 nucleotides are TGCAGTGCCTTTCAGGGACTAGCGGGAGATACGCAGTATTTT. It is translated as CSAFQGLAGDTQYF.

This clonotype was seen only a few times. J is TRBJ2-3 and V is TRBV20-1; D gene uncertain. The CDR3 extends over 14 amino acids. Looked up from germline, CDR1 is DFQATT and CDR2 is SNEGSKA (reference sequence). The ends were cut back, 3 bases at V and 2 bases at J, with 12 bases in the middle. The CDR3 DNA follows: TGCAGTGCTAGTAGGCAGCTCTTCACAGATACGCAGTATTTT. Its translation is CSASRQLFTDTQYF.

This clonotype was recorded a few times. CDR3 sequence reads: CASSYRQGEETQYF. CDR3 sequence (DNA): TGTGCCAGCAGTTATCGTCAGGGCGAAGAGACCCAGTACTTC. The genes are TRBV6-2 or TRBV6-3 and TRBJ2-5; weak D call: TRBD1 (5 bases). The CDR3 runs to 14 residues. The V and J ends lost 3 bases and 3 bases respectively, with 11 bases between them. Germline CDR1 MNHEY, CDR2 SVGEGT.

This clonotype was seen just once. The CDR3 loop reads CASRHNRGYEQYF. In DNA form, the CDR3 reads TGTGCCAGCAGACACAACCGGGGCTACGAGCAGTACTTC. The chain carries TRBV12-3 or TRBV12-4 and TRBJ2-7, with D maybe TRBD2 (5 bases). Deletions cut 6 bases from V and 3 bases from J, with 12 bases between. This CDR3 spans 13 amino acids.

V gene TRBV24-1 combines with J gene TRBJ2-3; 8 nucleotides line up with TRBD2. The CDR3 contains 15 residues. V lost 9 bases, J lost 2 bases, and 9 bases stayed unmatched. Germline CDR1 reads KGHDR; CDR2 reads SFDVKD. The CDR3 region has the DNA TGTGCCACCCGGGGGGGGACAAGTCTCACAGATACGCAGTATTTT. This translates into CATRGGTSLTDTQYF.

This clonotype was picked up many times. The rearrangement joins TRBV12-3 or TRBV12-4 to TRBJ2-5; TRBD2 is a possible D gene (6 bases). The length of the CDR3 is 14 residues. V was trimmed by 6 bases and J by 6 bases, leaving 17 bases between them. CDR3 DNA sequence: TGTGCCAGCAGCCAGACGGGGAGGCGGCAGACCCAGTACTTC. It translates to CASSQTGRRQTQYF.

This clonotype was found a few times. The CDR3 DNA reads TGTGCCACCAGCAGACAGGGGATAGGAGAGACCCAGTACTTC. Translating it yields CATSRQGIGETQYF. The chain carries TRBV15 and TRBJ2-5; D perhaps matches TRBD1 (6 bases). The CDR3 has 14 residues. The V end lost 2 bases, the J end lost 4 bases, and 11 bases lay between the germline ends. CDR1 and CDR2 (germline): LNHNV, YYDKDF (reference sequence).

This clonotype was detected only a few times. V usage is TRBV5-1 and J usage is TRBJ2-1; D may be TRBD1 (5 bases). Germline assignment: CDR1 SGHRS and CDR2 YFSETQ. With 5 bases removed from V and 8 bases from J, the gap between germline ends came to 14 bases. The CDR3 is 13 amino acids. CDR3 in DNA: TGCGCCAGCAGTACAGGTCCCCACGATGAGCAGTTCTTC. Translated: CASSTGPHDEQFF.

This clonotype was detected only a few times. The gene calls are TRBV20-1 and TRBJ1-5, with no clear D. V lost 0 bases to trimming and J lost 2 bases, with 5 bases between them. This CDR3 comprises 13 residues. CDR1 and CDR2 from the germline V gene are DFQATT and SNEGSKA (reference sequence). CDR3 sequence (DNA): TGCAGTGCTAGAGATCGCCGCAATCAGCCCCAGCATTTT. Its translation is CSARDRRNQPQHF.

V usage is TRBV29-1 and J usage is TRBJ2-3, with 8 positions matching TRBD2. This CDR3 is 14 amino acids long. J was trimmed by 4 bases and V by 7 bases; bases with no gene match: 10. CDR1 SQVTM and CDR2 ANQGSEA come from the germline V gene. This CDR3 is CSANRGGRADTQYF. CDR3 bases: TGCAGCGCCAACCGGGGGGGTCGGGCAGATACGCAGTATTTT.

This clonotype was counted ten times or more. V is TRBV29-1 and J is TRBJ2-1, with 8 nucleotides matching TRBD1. V dropped 4 bases and J dropped 7; count of bases not matched to a gene: 15. Germline V gene data show CDR1 as SQVTM and CDR2 as ANQGSEA. This CDR3 has 16 amino acids. In DNA, the CDR3 is TGCAGCGTTGTTCCTTTTCGGACAGGGAACGAGAATGAGCAGTTCTTC. Amino acid sequence: CSVVPFRTGNENEQFF.

In nucleotides, the CDR3 is TGTGCCAGTAGTATTGGACAGGCCGATGAAAAACTGTTTTTT. Residues: CASSIGQADEKLFF. The chain joins TRBV19 to TRBJ1-4; 7 nucleotides match TRBD1. This CDR3 region has 14 residues. Germline values: CDR1 LNHDA, CDR2 SQIVND (reference sequence). V was pared by 3 bases and J by 6 bases, with 4 bases of the junction left unmatched.